The TCR beta chain described here comes from a study of CD8 T cells in Susac syndrome. Germline CDR1 reads SGHRS; CDR2 reads YFSETQ. The CDR3 runs 13 residues. Random-hexamer reverse transcription was applied to about 0.5 to 1 ug RNA. TCRdb itself ran the immunoSEQ multiplex PCR reads through MiXCR, one entry per CDR3 protein. The sample records 70,000 to 100,000 distinct CDR3 sequences, around 96% being singletons. Comments on this clonotype: One end of the junction varies from germline; a read error may be responsible.

The genes are TRBV5-1 and TRBJ1-1; D call uncertain. The sample comprised CD8+ T cells from PBMCs. This TCR derives from a human donor with Susac syndrome. The DNA for the CDR3 is TGCGCCAGCAGCTTGACGCCAAACACTGAAGTTTTCTTT. Translation: CASSLTPNTEVFF.